One sample yielded the 32 T cell receptor beta chains listed below, sequenced in a study of T-cell reconstitution after alpha-beta-depleted transplantation in children. Preparing the TCRbeta library involved the use of unique molecular identifiers. TCRdb independently ran MiXCR on the PCR reads; one entry per CDR3 protein. The sample has 250,000 or so distinct CDR3 sequences; roughly a quarter are singletons. The specimen comprised PBMCs, mostly from graft donor cells, sampled 360 days after TCRalphabeta/CD19-depleted stem cell transplant. The receptors stem from a female patient between 2 and 15 years old who had a stem cell transplant for congenital amegakaryocytic thrombocytopenia, so the T cells may come from the graft donor.

This clonotype has a handful of counts. The chain recombines TRBV20-1 with TRBJ1-1; 7 nucleotides agree with TRBD1. CDR3 size: 13 residues. In germline, CDR1 is DFQATT, CDR2 SNEGSKA (reference sequence). V shed 2 bases and J 5 bases; nucleotides not matched to a gene: 5. This CDR3 is CSARRQGDTEAFF. The CDR3, as DNA: TGCAGTGCTAGAAGACAGGGAGATACTGAAGCTTTCTTT.

The V call is TRBV5-1, the J call TRBJ2-4; 9 bases are a match to TRBD1. CDR3 size: 16 residues. Unmatched junction bases numbered 4, after V lost 0 bases and J lost 3 bases. Germline V gene lookup returns CDR1 SGHRS and CDR2 YFSETQ. CDR3 coding DNA: TGCGCCAGCAGCTTGGGAACAGGGGGCTTCAAAAACATTCAGTACTTC. It encodes CASSLGTGGFKNIQYF.

This clonotype has just a few counts. The chain is built from TRBV5-1 and TRBJ1-6; D gene uncertain. The CDR3 is made up of 12 amino acids. In germline, CDR1 is SGHRS, CDR2 YFSETQ. V gave up 1 base and J gave up 9 bases, with 5 bases separating them. In DNA form, the CDR3 reads TGCGCCAGCAGCTTGCCAGGTTCACCCCTCCACTTT. This translates into CASSLPGSPLHF.

Ten or more counts support this clonotype. J is TRBJ2-2 and V is TRBV2; 14 bases fit TRBD2. Looked up from germline, CDR1 is SNHLY and CDR2 is FYNNEI. Trimming removed 7 bases from V and 4 bases from J; junction bases left unmatched: 5. The CDR3 sequence is 16 residues long. The CDR3 is CASTLGLAGVTGELFF. The CDR3 DNA follows: TGTGCCAGCACTCTGGGACTAGCGGGGGTCACCGGGGAGCTGTTTTTT.

The V and J genes are TRBV7-2 and TRBJ1-2, with 10 bases lining up with TRBD1. Germline trimming cut 5 bases from V and 7 bases from J; bases unmatched to any gene: 7. The CDR3 is 14 amino acids. From germline, CDR1 is SGHTA and CDR2 FQGNSA. The CDR3 nucleotides read TGTGCCAGCAGCCGGGACAGGGGCACGGTTGGCTACACCTTC. This codes for CASSRDRGTVGYTF.

This clonotype was detected only a few times. This chain connects TRBV16 to TRBJ2-7, with a weak D call TRBD2 (5 bases). The CDR3 is 15 residues long. V gave up 0 bases and J gave up 5 bases, with 14 bases separating them. In germline, CDR1 is KGHSY, CDR2 FQNENV. The CDR3 protein is CASSQSYDGIDEQYF. The DNA of the CDR3 is TGTGCCAGCAGCCAATCTTACGACGGGATCGACGAGCAGTACTTC.

This clonotype has only one observation. This may be a read error: a much more frequent sequence differs by one nucleotide. This sequence joins TRBV7-7 and TRBJ2-2; D tentatively reads TRBD1 or TRBD2 (5 bases each). The CDR3 has 16 residues. Germline V gene sequence: CDR1 SSHAT, CDR2 FNYEAQ (reference sequence). V lost 3 bases to trimming and J lost 4 bases, with 15 bases between them. CDR3 residues: CASSLAPFGGTGELFF. As DNA, the CDR3 is TGTGCCAGCAGCTTGGCCCCTTTTGGGGGCACCGGGGAGCTGTTTTTT.

This clonotype appeared a few times. V usage is TRBV7-9 and J usage is TRBJ1-1; no reliable D call. The V end was cut by 7 bases, the J end by 4 bases, with 13 bases between. The CDR3 runs to 13 residues. Germline CDR1 is SEHNR and CDR2 is FQNEAQ (reference sequence). CDR3 sequence reads: CASTPPAFTEAFF. The CDR3 DNA follows: TGTGCCAGCACCCCCCCTGCCTTCACTGAAGCTTTCTTT.

The V call is TRBV12-3 or TRBV12-4, the J call TRBJ2-5; 12 positions agree with TRBD2. Germline trimming cut 5 bases from V and 1 base from J; bases unmatched to any gene: 8. This CDR3 has 17 residues. The CDR3 reads CASSPRLAGAPQETQYF. CDR3 bases: TGTGCCAGCAGTCCCCGACTAGCGGGAGCGCCCCAAGAGACCCAGTACTTC.

This sequence joins TRBV10-3 and TRBJ1-5; D may be TRBD1 (6 bases). V lost 10 bases and J 4 bases, leaving 17 bases between the germline ends. The germline gives CDR1 ENHRY, CDR2 SYGVKD. The CDR3 length is 14 residues. The CDR3 region has the DNA TGTGCCACCGCCGGGACAAACAAGAATCAGCCCCAGCATTTT. Amino acid sequence: CATAGTNKNQPQHF.

This clonotype was counted only a few times. The chain couples TRBV12-3 or TRBV12-4 to TRBJ1-6, with D possibly TRBD1 on 5 matching bases. The CDR3 runs 14 residues. With 8 bases removed from V and 4 bases from J, the gap between germline ends came to 12 bases. For the CDR3, the DNA is TGTGCCAGCCGCCGGGACGCATATAATTCACCCCTCCACTTT. Its translation is CASRRDAYNSPLHF.

This chain uses TRBV12-3 or TRBV12-4 with TRBJ2-1; 8 bases agree with TRBD2. V gave up 3 bases and J gave up 10 bases; unmatched junction bases: 5. The CDR3 is 13 amino acids. The CDR3 DNA reads as TGTGCCAGCAGTTTGCTACGGACTAGCGAGCAGTTCTTC. Its protein is CASSLLRTSEQFF.

This clonotype was recorded a few times. V usage is TRBV5-6 and J usage is TRBJ2-3; no clear D. CDR3 size: 13 residues. V was cut by 5 bases and J by 4 bases, with 11 bases left in between. Looked up from germline, CDR1 is SGHDT and CDR2 is YYEEEE. In DNA, the CDR3 is TGTGCCAGCAGGTACCAAGTCGCAGATACGCAGTATTTT. As protein: CASRYQVADTQYF.

The rearrangement links TRBV7-6 to TRBJ2-1; 9 nucleotides match TRBD2. CDR1 SGHVS and CDR2 FNYEAQ come from the germline V gene. The CDR3 totals 15 residues. V dropped 4 bases and J dropped 4; count of bases not matched to a gene: 5. CDR3 residues: CASSSDSGSYNEQFF. The CDR3 DNA is TGTGCCAGCAGCTCAGATAGCGGGAGTTACAATGAGCAGTTCTTC.

This clonotype appeared once. V usage is TRBV10-1 and J usage is TRBJ2-1; 15 bases line up with TRBD2. The J segment lost 6 bases and the V segment lost 2 bases, leaving 20 bases of the junction unmatched. The CDR3 is 22 amino acids. CDR1 WNHNN and CDR2 SYGVQD come from the germline V gene (reference sequence). In DNA, the CDR3 is TGCGCCAGCAGTGAGCCTGACCCGACGGGGACTAGCGGGGGGCCCTCACTCAATGAGCAGTTCTTC. It translates to CASSEPDPTGTSGGPSLNEQFF.

The gene calls are TRBV7-9 and TRBJ2-5, with 9 bases fitting TRBD1. The CDR3 has 17 residues. CDR1 SEHNR and CDR2 FQNEAQ come from the germline V gene (reference sequence). V lost 5 bases and J lost 6; bases outside the gene matches: 16. Here the CDR3 reads CASSQDNPGQGWQTQYF. The DNA of the CDR3 is TGTGCCAGCAGCCAAGACAACCCGGGACAGGGTTGGCAGACCCAGTACTTC.

This clonotype has only a few counts. The chain couples TRBV2 to TRBJ2-3; a possible D gene is TRBD1 (5 bases). The germline CDR1 and CDR2 sequences are SNHLY and FYNNEI. The CDR3 covers 13 residues. Trimming left V 4 bases short and J 2 bases short, with 7 bases between. The DNA for the CDR3 is TGTGCCAGCAGTGTGGACACCACAGATACGCAGTATTTT. It is translated as CASSVDTTDTQYF.

Remarks on this clonotype: The junction departs from the called germline gene at one end, perhaps through a read error. The DNA of the CDR3 is TGTGCCTGCAGCCAAGATTCAGGGCGGAGTGGGGCCAACGTCCTGACTTTC. This codes for CACSQDSGRSGANVLTF. The gene calls are TRBV3-1 and TRBJ2-6; possible D gene TRBD1, 5 bases. Germline V gives CDR1 LGHDT, CDR2 YNNKEL (reference sequence). CDR3 length: 17 amino acids.

This sequence joins TRBV20-1 and TRBJ2-5; D is possibly TRBD2 (5 bases). Germline V gene sequence: CDR1 DFQATT, CDR2 SNEGSKA (reference sequence). Trimming took off 1 base at V and 4 bases at J, with 19 bases between the two ends. The CDR3 length is 16 residues. In DNA, the CDR3 is TGCAGTGCTAGAGTTTTATCCCCGACTACTTTAGAGACCCAGTACTTC. It translates to CSARVLSPTTLETQYF.

The chain joins TRBV30 to TRBJ2-1, with D unclear. The ends were cut back, 0 bases at V and 8 bases at J, with 17 bases in the middle. From germline, CDR1 is GTSNPN and CDR2 SVGIG (reference sequence). This CDR3 region has 15 residues. In DNA, the CDR3 is TGTGCCTGGAGTGTAAGTAGGGCCGCCCGGGATGAGCAGTTCTTC. It specifies CAWSVSRAARDEQFF.

The CDR3 sequence is CASGGDRYEKLFF. The CDR3 nucleotides read TGTGCCAGCGGGGGGGACCGATATGAAAAACTGTTTTTT. V and J are TRBV12-3 or TRBV12-4 and TRBJ1-4, with D perhaps TRBD1 (5 bases). The CDR3 contains 13 residues. Trimming stripped 8 bases from V and 6 bases from J, with 13 bases between.

In this sample, this clonotype turned up a few times. The chain combines TRBV14 with TRBJ2-7; D might be TRBD1 (6 bases). The CDR3 spans 15 residues. V was cut by 2 bases and J by 6 bases, with 17 bases left in between. The germline CDR1 and CDR2 sequences are SGHDN and FVKESK. The CDR3 nucleotides are TGTGCCAGCAGCCAAATTCCGACAGGAAGATCCGAGCAGTACTTC. The encoded protein is CASSQIPTGRSEQYF. Looking up the rest from reference TRBV14 and TRBJ2-7 gives the full variable domain: EAGVTQFPSHSVIEKGQTVTLRCDPISGHDNLYWYRRVMGKEIKFLLHFVKESKQDESGMPNNRFLAERTGGTYSTLKVQPAELEDSGVYFCASSQIPTGRSEQYFGPGTRLTVT.

The gene calls are TRBV13 and TRBJ2-5, with D tentatively TRBD2 (6 bases). CDR1 PRHDT and CDR2 FYEKMQ come from the germline V gene (reference sequence). The V and J ends lost 0 bases and 4 bases respectively, with 18 bases between them. The CDR3 is 17 residues long. The DNA for the CDR3 is TGTGCCAGCAGCTTAGGAGATCCGGGACGGCGGGGAGAGACCCAGTACTTC. Residues: CASSLGDPGRRGETQYF.

A few counts support this clonotype. The chain employs TRBV6-1 and TRBJ2-1; TRBD1 matches 10 bases. Germline CDR1 and CDR2: MNHNS and SASEGT. The CDR3 consists of 16 residues. V was clipped by 8 bases and J by 7 bases; unmatched bases: 14. The CDR3 reads CASSQTGTGDRNEQFF. CDR3 coding DNA: TGTGCCAGCTCCCAAACCGGGACAGGGGATAGGAATGAGCAGTTCTTC.

The rearrangement joins TRBV3-1 to TRBJ1-4; 11 bases line up with TRBD1. This CDR3 is 15 amino acids long. Germline V CDR1 and CDR2: LGHDT, YNNKEL (reference sequence). Trimming removed 2 bases from V and 8 bases from J; junction bases left unmatched: 4. CDR3 sequence (DNA): TGTGCCAGCAGCCAATCTTGGACAGGGGGCGAAAAACTGTTTTTT. Translated: CASSQSWTGGEKLFF.

This clonotype was detected only a few times. The gene calls are TRBV29-1 and TRBJ2-4; D uncertain. The V end lost 5 bases, the J end lost 1 base, and 15 bases lay between the germline ends. CDR3 length: 15 residues. The V gene's germline CDR1 is SQVTM and CDR2 ANQGSEA. The CDR3 spells CSVPPDASAKNIQYF. The CDR3 nucleotides are TGCAGCGTTCCGCCGGACGCCAGCGCCAAAAACATTCAGTACTTC. Supplemented by reference TRBV29-1 and TRBJ2-4, the full variable domain reads SAVISQKPSRDICQRGTSLTIQCQVDSQVTMMFWYRQQPGQSLTLIATANQGSEATYESGFVIDKFPISRPNLTFSTLTVSNMSPEDSSIYLCSVPPDASAKNIQYFGAGTRLSVL.

The chain joins TRBV4-1 to TRBJ2-6; D remains unclear. The CDR3 totals 17 residues. Trimming took 2 bases from V and 4 from J, leaving 15 bases between them. Per germline, CDR1 MGHRA and CDR2 YSYEKL. The CDR3 region has the DNA TGCGCCAGCAGCCAACTAGTCCACAGTCCCGGGGCCAACGTCCTGACTTTC. This encodes CASSQLVHSPGANVLTF.

The V call is TRBV5-5, the J call TRBJ2-1; maybe TRBD1 (5 bases). The CDR3 is 13 residues long. The V end lost 2 bases, the J end lost 7 bases, and 10 bases lay between the germline ends. Germline V gene sequence: CDR1 SGHKS, CDR2 YYEKEE (reference sequence). In nucleotides, the CDR3 is TGTGCCAGCAGCTTTCAGGGATGGAATGAGCAGTTCTTC. Encoded protein: CASSFQGWNEQFF.

Only a few counts were recorded for this clonotype. The chain couples TRBV7-2 to TRBJ2-3, with 7 bases matching TRBD2. The CDR3 has 18 amino acids. Per the germline V gene, CDR1 is SGHTA and CDR2 is FQGNSA. The ends lost 0 bases at V and 0 bases at J; junction bases unmatched: 9. CDR3 nucleotide sequence: TGTGCCAGCAGCTTAGCGCTGCTTTCTAGCGGTAGCACAGATACGCAGTATTTT. It translates to CASSLALLSSGSTDTQYF.

The CDR3 DNA sequence: TGTGCCAGCAGCTTAATAATCGGGGAGCTGTTTTTT. Translating gives CASSLIIGELFF. The chain has TRBV7-9 and TRBJ2-2; D remains unclear. This CDR3 comprises 12 residues. CDR1 and CDR2 (germline): SEHNR, FQNEAQ (reference sequence). V shed 2 bases and J shed 7 bases, with 5 bases lying between them. The full variable domain, in which reference TRBV7-9 and TRBJ2-2 provide the parts outside the CDR3, is DTGVSQNPRHKITKRGQNVTFRCDPISEHNRLYWYRQTLGQGPEFLTYFQNEAQLEKSRLLSDRFSAERPKGSFSTLEIQRTEQGDSAMYLCASSLIIGELFFGEGSRLTVL.

This chain connects TRBV28 to TRBJ2-2, with D perhaps TRBD1 (5 bases). Germline V gives CDR1 MDHEN, CDR2 SYDVKM. The CDR3 totals 13 residues. V lost 6 bases and J 7 bases, leaving 12 bases between the germline ends. CDR3 in amino acids: CASSPLGRGELFF. Here the CDR3 DNA reads TGTGCCAGCAGCCCCCTGGGGCGCGGGGAGCTGTTTTTT.

This clonotype came up many times. V usage is TRBV10-3 and J usage is TRBJ2-7; D is unclear. Germline loops: CDR1 ENHRY, CDR2 SYGVKD. This CDR3 region has 13 residues. V was trimmed by 2 bases and J by 0 bases, leaving 5 bases between them. CDR3 sequence (DNA): TGTGCCATCAGTGAGGACGTCTCCTACGAGCAGTACTTC. This sequence encodes CAISEDVSYEQYF.